This T cell receptor beta chain was retrieved from a study of brain metastases from non-small cell lung cancer. Study-wide findings and caveats: Brain metastases shared most TCR repertoire with primaries, with sparse T cells.

Profiling relied on immunoSEQ multiplex PCR, and the TCRdb table lists in-frame clones only, not all of them. The sample comprises about 1,400 clones, approximately 78% of which are singletons, and roughly an eighth rests with the top ten. Turning to this clone: Its target is unknown. At one of its ends the junction is not consistent with the germline gene, which may arise from a read error.

Sequencing used primary lung tumor tissue. This sequence was found in a donor at least 40 years old with non-small cell lung cancer.

The CDR3 loop is CASSYYNQPQHF. CDR3 nucleotides: TGTGCTAGCAGTTACTACAATCAGCCCCAGCATTTT. V usage is TRBV6-2 or TRBV6-3 and J usage is TRBJ1-5; no firm D call. Germline loops: CDR1 MNHEY, CDR2 SVGEGT. The CDR3 totals 12 residues.